This T cell receptor beta chain was documented in a study of blood T cell repertoires in COVID-19. Study-wide context: The study counted Cohort 3 donors as recovered given two negative PCRs, clearance, or symptom resolution.

Participants, 18 to 89 years old, spanned 25 or so US areas. Germline CDR1 GTSNPN, CDR2 SVGIG (reference sequence). This CDR3 is built from 16 residues. Trimming pared 4 bases from V and 9 bases from J, leaving 26 bases between. The data were produced by immunoSEQ multiplex PCR, yet TCRdb's version contains in-frame clones alone and is incomplete. The data show 210,000 or so clones, roughly nine tenths seen once. The receptor's source is a woman aged 50 to 60 in a cohort exposed to, infected with or recovered from COVID-19 (not recorded which). V and J are TRBV30 and TRBJ2-3, with D tentatively TRBD1 (5 bases). The sequencing input was PBMCs or T cells enriched from blood (not recorded which). CDR3 bases: TGTGCCTGGACCCCCCCTCTGGGGCCGGGCGTAGGGACGCAGTATTTT. The encoded protein is CAWTPPLGPGVGTQYF.